The 14 T cell receptor beta chains presented below share a single source sample, sequenced in a study of T cells after yellow fever vaccination. Each CDR3 protein gets one entry after TCRdb re-called the 5' RACE reads with MiXCR. In the table there are approximately 580,000 distinct CDR3 sequences, around 16% of which are singletons. This sample comprised PBMCs, obtained around 5 days after the first yellow fever vaccination. The source is a man aged 18 to 35 who received the YFV17D yellow fever vaccine.

The chain recombines TRBV3-1 with TRBJ2-5; D is unclear. CDR1 and CDR2 from the germline V gene are LGHDT and YNNKEL (reference sequence). Trimming left V 0 bases short and J 5 bases short, with 7 bases between. This CDR3 is built from 13 residues. The DNA of the CDR3 is TGTGCCAGCAGCCAAGATCAGTCCGAGACCCAGTACTTC. Protein: CASSQDQSETQYF.

The J gene is TRBJ2-7, the V gene TRBV11-2, with a weak D call TRBD1 (7 bases). The ends were cut back, 1 base at V and 4 bases at J, with 11 bases in the middle. Germline V gene lookup returns CDR1 SGHAT and CDR2 FQNNGV. CDR3 length: 14 residues. CDR3 DNA sequence: TGTGCCAGCAGCTTAGCCCCAGGGGGGTACGAGCAGTACGTC. It codes for CASSLAPGGYEQYV.

The chain combines TRBV4-2 with TRBJ1-6; D might be TRBD1 (6 bases). Germline lookup yields CDR1 LGHNA and CDR2 YNFKEQ. CDR3 length: 16 amino acids. V lost 0 bases to trimming and J lost 7 bases, with 13 bases between them. The CDR3 here is CASSQDLRGTNSPLHF. The CDR3 region has the DNA TGTGCCAGCAGCCAAGATCTCAGGGGAACAAATTCACCCCTCCACTTT.

The table lists this clonotype with a few counts. The rearrangement uses TRBV29-1 and TRBJ1-2; 7 bases are shared with TRBD1. The CDR3 length is 11 residues. Germline-derived CDR1 and CDR2 are SQVTM and ANQGSEA. V trimming: 6 bases; J trimming: 7 bases; junction bases outside the gene matches: 5. DNA for the CDR3: TGCAGCGTCGACGGACAGGCTGGCTACACCTTC. The encoded protein is CSVDGQAGYTF.

The V call is TRBV4-2, the J call TRBJ2-1; D is perhaps TRBD1 (5 bases). The CDR3 has 16 residues. CDR1 and CDR2 from the germline V gene are LGHNA and YNFKEQ. V lost 1 base to trimming and J lost 7 bases, with 17 bases between them. CDR3 DNA: TGTGCCAGCAGCCAAGGCGGTTCAACAGGACGGAATGAGCAGTTCTTC. Translating it yields CASSQGGSTGRNEQFF.

This clonotype was detected ten times or more. The rearrangement joins TRBV12-3 or TRBV12-4 to TRBJ2-1, with TRBD2 matching 11 bases. The CDR3 runs to 17 residues. V shed 3 bases and J 4 bases; nucleotides not matched to a gene: 8. This chain's CDR3 is CASSFTILAGEYNEQFF. CDR3 nucleotide sequence: TGTGCCAGCAGTTTCACCATACTAGCGGGGGAGTACAATGAGCAGTTCTTC.

The table lists this clonotype with a few counts. The gene calls are TRBV29-1 and TRBJ1-1; D call uncertain. Between the trimmed V and J ends, which lost 7 bases and 4 bases, there was a span of 10 bases. Germline V gene data show CDR1 as SQVTM and CDR2 as ANQGSEA. CDR3 length: 11 amino acids. The CDR3 protein is CSATEGTEAFF. Written as DNA, the CDR3 is TGCAGCGCTACGGAGGGCACTGAAGCTTTCTTT.

This clonotype has only a few counts. V is TRBV2 and J is TRBJ1-1; D is unclear. Trimming shortened V by 6 bases and J by 5 bases, and 13 bases separated the two germline ends. Germline V gene sequence: CDR1 SNHLY, CDR2 FYNNEI. This CDR3 has 13 residues. The CDR3 protein is CASRVRGGTEAFF. CDR3 bases: TGTGCCAGCAGGGTTCGGGGAGGGACTGAAGCTTTCTTT.

This chain connects TRBV11-2 to TRBJ1-1; TRBD1 might be the D (6 bases). This CDR3 spans 16 amino acids. V was cut by 2 bases and J by 3 bases, with 16 bases left in between. CDR1 is SGHAT, CDR2 FQNNGV, per germline. The CDR3 region has the DNA TGTGCCAGCAGCTTAAGGGGGGGTTCATTCGACACTGAAGCTTTCTTT. Encoded protein: CASSLRGGSFDTEAFF.

The V and J genes are TRBV18 and TRBJ1-1; D call uncertain. V dropped 6 bases and J dropped 3 bases, with 8 bases sitting between them. CDR1 KGHSH and CDR2 LQKENI come from the germline V gene. This CDR3 region has 12 residues. Here the CDR3 DNA reads TGTGCCAGCTCCCATGGGTACACTGAAGCTTTCTTT. This sequence encodes CASSHGYTEAFF.

The gene calls are TRBV29-1 and TRBJ2-1, with TRBD1 as a possible D gene (6 bases). The CDR3 spans 13 residues. Germline V gene sequence: CDR1 SQVTM, CDR2 ANQGSEA. V gave up 3 bases and J gave up 4 bases, with 10 bases separating them. The CDR3 DNA reads TGCAGCGTTGATCAGGGGACGTACAATGAGCAGTTCTTC. This sequence encodes CSVDQGTYNEQFF.

This clonotype was found many times. The chain has TRBV4-3 and TRBJ1-6, with 9 nucleotides matching TRBD1. There are 16 residues in the CDR3. Germline-derived CDR1 and CDR2 are LGHNA and YSLEER. V was clipped by 2 bases and J by 5 bases; unmatched bases: 4. The CDR3 DNA reads as TGCGCCAGCAGCCAACGGACAGGGGCGCATAATTCACCCCTCCACTTT. Translated: CASSQRTGAHNSPLHF.

As regards this clonotype: The junction shows a germline mismatch at one end, possibly a read error. The chain is built from TRBV20-1 and TRBJ1-2; D perhaps matches TRBD1 (6 bases). The CDR3 is 14 residues long. From germline, CDR1 is DFQATT and CDR2 SNEGSKA (reference sequence). CDR3 protein: CIAREVRGFYGYTF. The CDR3 nucleotides read TGCATTGCTAGAGAGGTCAGGGGTTTCTATGGCTACACCTTC.

The chain recombines TRBV6-5 with TRBJ2-2; 8 bases are shared with TRBD2. This CDR3 comprises 16 residues. J gave up 7 bases and V 2 bases, and 9 bases lay outside the gene matches. Germline V gene lookup returns CDR1 MNHEY and CDR2 SVGAGI. CDR3 nucleotide sequence: TGTGCCAGCAGTTACGGGGCGGGGGGTGATAACGGGGAGCTGTTTTTT. Protein: CASSYGAGGDNGELFF.